This T cell receptor beta chain was sequenced in a study of control samples from healthy donors and cancer patients (dated by TCRdb to 2019 to 2021). From cysteine to phenylalanine, the CDR3 is 19 amino acids long. Only CDR3 DNA remains: 57 bases, in frame from the first base. CDR1 and CDR2 are read off the germline V gene (reference sequence) as LNHDA and SQIVND. Compared with germline, V lacks 0 bases and J lacks 4 bases; bases without a gene match: 12. About this clone: Its recognized antigen is unknown. No much larger clonotype is one base removed from it; base qualities were not supplied.

Library construction relied on the immunoSEQ multiplex PCR assay. TCRdb took this table from immuneACCESS and kept in-frame rearrangements with V and J called. Such tables lack part of the clones; where checked against another copy, unresolved V genes explain under half of the gap, and the rest is unexplained. Counted in this sample were roughly 150,000 clones; 93% of them appeared once. The ten largest clonotypes hold around 2.2% of the sample. This clonotype originated in a man aged 50 or older in good health. Rearrangement joined TRBV19 to TRBJ2-2, and 9 junctional nucleotides match TRBD2. The sample taken for sequencing was blood. The sequenced DNA is TGTGCCAGTAGTATAGATCTTCAGATTTGGACTAGCGTCACCGGGGAGCTGTTTTTT. This encodes CASSIDLQIWTSVTGELFF.